This T cell receptor (beta chain) was sequenced for a study of shared clonotypes between healthy human individuals. Across the whole study: Each donor contributed plates that comprised three CD4 naive, three CD4 memory, two CD8 naive and one CD8 memory.

Running of the assay took place at deep level. TCRdb keeps only in-frame clones here, not all; method: immunoSEQ multiplex PCR. The table lists millions of clones, about 93% of them singletons, with 1.5% to 2% in the top ten. Naive CD8 cells, CD45RO-negative and positively selected for CCR7, excluded terminally differentiated effector memory CD45RA+ cells. The germline CDR1 and CDR2 sequences are LNHDA and SQIVND (reference sequence). The length of the CDR3 is 16 residues. Trimming shortened V by 3 bases and J by 2 bases, and 14 bases separated the two germline ends. This TCR came from a young man in good health. Some clones in this sample may be carry-over from other donors' samples. The chain links TRBV19 to TRBJ2-1; D is undetermined. Sequenced input: naive CD8+ T cells from PBMCs. The CDR3 is CASSIDSLLTYNEQFF. CDR3 DNA sequence: TGTGCCAGTAGTATTGATAGCCTCCTAACCTACAATGAGCAGTTCTTC.